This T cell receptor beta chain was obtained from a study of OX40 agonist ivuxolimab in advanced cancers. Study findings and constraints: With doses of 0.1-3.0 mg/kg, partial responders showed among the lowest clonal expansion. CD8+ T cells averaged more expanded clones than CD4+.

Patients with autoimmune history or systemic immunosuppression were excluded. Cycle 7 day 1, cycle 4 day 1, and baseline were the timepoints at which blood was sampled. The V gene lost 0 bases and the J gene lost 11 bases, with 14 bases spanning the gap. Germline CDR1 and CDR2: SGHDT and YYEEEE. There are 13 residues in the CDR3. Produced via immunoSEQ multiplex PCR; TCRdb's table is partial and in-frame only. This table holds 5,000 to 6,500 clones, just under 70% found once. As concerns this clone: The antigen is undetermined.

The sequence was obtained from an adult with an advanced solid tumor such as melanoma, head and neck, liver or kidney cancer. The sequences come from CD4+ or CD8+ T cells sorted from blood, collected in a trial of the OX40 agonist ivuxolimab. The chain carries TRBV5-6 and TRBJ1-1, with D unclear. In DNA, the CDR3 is TGTGCCAGCAGCTTGGCCGGGTACACTCACGCTTTCTTT. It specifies CASSLAGYTHAFF.